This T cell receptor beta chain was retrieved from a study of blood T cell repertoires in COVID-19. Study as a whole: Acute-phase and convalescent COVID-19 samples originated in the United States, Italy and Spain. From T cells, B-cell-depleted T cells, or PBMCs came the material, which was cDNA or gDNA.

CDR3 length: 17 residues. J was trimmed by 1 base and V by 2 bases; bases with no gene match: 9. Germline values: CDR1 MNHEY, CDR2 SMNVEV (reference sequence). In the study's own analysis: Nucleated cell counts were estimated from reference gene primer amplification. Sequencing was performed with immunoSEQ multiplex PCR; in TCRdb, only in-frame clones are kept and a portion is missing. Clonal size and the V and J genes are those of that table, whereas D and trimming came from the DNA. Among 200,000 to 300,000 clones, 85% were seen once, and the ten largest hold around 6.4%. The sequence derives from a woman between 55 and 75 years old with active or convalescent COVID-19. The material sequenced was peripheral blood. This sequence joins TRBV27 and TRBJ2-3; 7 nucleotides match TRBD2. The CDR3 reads CASSLGIKREGTDTQYF. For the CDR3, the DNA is TGTGCCAGCAGTTTAGGAATTAAGCGGGAAGGCACAGATACGCAGTATTTT.